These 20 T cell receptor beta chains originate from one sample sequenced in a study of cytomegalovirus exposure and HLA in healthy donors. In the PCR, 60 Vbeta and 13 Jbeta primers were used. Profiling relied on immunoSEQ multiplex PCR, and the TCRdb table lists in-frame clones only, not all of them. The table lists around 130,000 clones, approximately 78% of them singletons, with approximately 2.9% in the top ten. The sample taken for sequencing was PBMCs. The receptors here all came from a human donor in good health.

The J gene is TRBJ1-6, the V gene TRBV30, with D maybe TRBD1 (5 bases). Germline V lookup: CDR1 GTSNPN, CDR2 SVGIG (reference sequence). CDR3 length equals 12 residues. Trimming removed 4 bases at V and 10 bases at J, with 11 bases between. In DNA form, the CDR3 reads TGTGCCTGGAATACAGGCTTATCACCCCTCCACTTT. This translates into CAWNTGLSPLHF.

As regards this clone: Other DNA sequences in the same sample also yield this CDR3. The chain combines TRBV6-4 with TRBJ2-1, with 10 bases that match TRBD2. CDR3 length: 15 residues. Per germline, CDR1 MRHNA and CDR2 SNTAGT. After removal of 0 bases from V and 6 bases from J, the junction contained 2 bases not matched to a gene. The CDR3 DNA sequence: TGTGCCAGCAGTGACTCAAGCGGGGGGGCCAATGAGCAGTTCTTC. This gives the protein CASSDSSGGANEQFF.

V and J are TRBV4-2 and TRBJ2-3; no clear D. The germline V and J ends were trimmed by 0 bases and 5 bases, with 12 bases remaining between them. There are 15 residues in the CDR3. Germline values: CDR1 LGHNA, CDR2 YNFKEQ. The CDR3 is CASSQENHPGDTQYF. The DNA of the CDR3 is TGTGCCAGCAGCCAAGAGAACCACCCGGGAGATACGCAGTATTTT.

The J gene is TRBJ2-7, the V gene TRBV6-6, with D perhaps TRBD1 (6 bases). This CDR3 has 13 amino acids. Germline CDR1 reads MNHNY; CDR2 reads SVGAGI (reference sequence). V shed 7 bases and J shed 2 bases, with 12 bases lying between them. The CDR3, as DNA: TGTGCCAGCAAAAAGGACAGAACCTACGAGCAGTACTTC. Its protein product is CASKKDRTYEQYF.

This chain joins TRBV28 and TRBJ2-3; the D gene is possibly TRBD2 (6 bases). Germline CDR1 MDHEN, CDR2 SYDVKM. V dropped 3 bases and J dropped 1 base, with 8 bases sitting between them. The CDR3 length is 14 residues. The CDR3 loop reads CASSFTGGTDTQYF. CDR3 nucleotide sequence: TGTGCCAGCAGTTTTACGGGGGGCACAGATACGCAGTATTTT.

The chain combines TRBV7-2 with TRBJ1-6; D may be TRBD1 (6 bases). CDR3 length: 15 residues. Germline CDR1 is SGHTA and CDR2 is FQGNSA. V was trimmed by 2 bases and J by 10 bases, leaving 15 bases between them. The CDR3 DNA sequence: TGTGCCAGCAGCTTAAGTCAGGGGAGTCGGTCACCCCTCCACTTT. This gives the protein CASSLSQGSRSPLHF.

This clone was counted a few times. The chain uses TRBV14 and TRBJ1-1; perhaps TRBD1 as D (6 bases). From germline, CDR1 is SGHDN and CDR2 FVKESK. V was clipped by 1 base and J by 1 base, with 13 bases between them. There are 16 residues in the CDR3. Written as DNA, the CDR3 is TGTGCCAGCAGCCAAGCCCACGGGACACAGAACACTGAAGCTTTCTTT. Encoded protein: CASSQAHGTQNTEAFF.

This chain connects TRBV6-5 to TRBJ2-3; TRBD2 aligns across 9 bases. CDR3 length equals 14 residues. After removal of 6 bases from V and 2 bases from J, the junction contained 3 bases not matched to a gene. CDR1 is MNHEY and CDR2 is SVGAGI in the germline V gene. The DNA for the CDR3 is TGTGCCAGCAGGGGACTAGCCGCCACAGATACGCAGTATTTT. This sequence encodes CASRGLAATDTQYF.

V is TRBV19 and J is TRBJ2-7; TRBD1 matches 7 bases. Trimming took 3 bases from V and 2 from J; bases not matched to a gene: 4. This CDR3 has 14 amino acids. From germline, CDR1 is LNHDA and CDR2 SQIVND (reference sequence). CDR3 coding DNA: TGTGCCAGTAGTATCGCACAGGGGCCCTACGAGCAGTACTTC. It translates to CASSIAQGPYEQYF. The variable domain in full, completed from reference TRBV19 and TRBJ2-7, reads DGGITQSPKYLFRKEGQNVTLSCEQNLNHDAMYWYRQDPGQGLRLIYYSQIVNDFQKGDIAEGYSVSREKKESFPLTVTSAQKNPTAFYLCASSIAQGPYEQYFGPGTRLTVT.

The CDR3 protein is CASRPAGTSGRNEQFF. The CDR3 DNA reads TGTGCCAGCAGACCCGCCGGGACTAGCGGGCGAAATGAGCAGTTCTTC. The chain is built from TRBV13 and TRBJ2-1; 12 nucleotides align to TRBD2. This CDR3 spans 16 amino acids. Germline V gives CDR1 PRHDT, CDR2 FYEKMQ (reference sequence). V shed 6 bases, J shed 7 bases, and the junction held 10 bases outside the gene matches.

CDR3 nucleotides: TGTGCCAGCAGCCGGGTGGGGTCTAGCGGGAACTCCTACGAGCAGTACTTC. Translated, it gives CASSRVGSSGNSYEQYF. The chain employs TRBV13 and TRBJ2-7; 9 bases line up with TRBD2. The CDR3 is 17 residues long. Per the germline V gene, CDR1 is PRHDT and CDR2 is FYEKMQ (reference sequence). The V segment lost 5 bases and the J segment 0 bases; nucleotides outside the gene matches: 11.

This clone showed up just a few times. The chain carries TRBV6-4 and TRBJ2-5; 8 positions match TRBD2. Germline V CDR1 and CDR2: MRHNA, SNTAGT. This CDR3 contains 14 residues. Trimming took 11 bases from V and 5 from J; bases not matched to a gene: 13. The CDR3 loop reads CAQGREGIAETQYF. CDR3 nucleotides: TGTGCCCAGGGACGGGAGGGCATAGCGGAGACCCAGTACTTC.

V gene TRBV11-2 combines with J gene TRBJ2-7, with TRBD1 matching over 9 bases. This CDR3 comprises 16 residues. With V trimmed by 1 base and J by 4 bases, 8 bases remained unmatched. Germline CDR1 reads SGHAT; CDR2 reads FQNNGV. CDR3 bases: TGTGCCAGCAGCTTAGGAAGAGGACAGGGGAGGTACGAGCAGTACTTC. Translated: CASSLGRGQGRYEQYF.

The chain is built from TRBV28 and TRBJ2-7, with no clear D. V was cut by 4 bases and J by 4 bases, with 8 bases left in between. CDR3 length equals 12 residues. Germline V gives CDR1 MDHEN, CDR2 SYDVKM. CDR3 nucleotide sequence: TGTGCCAGCAGTTCTGTAGTATACGAGCAGTACTTC. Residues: CASSSVVYEQYF. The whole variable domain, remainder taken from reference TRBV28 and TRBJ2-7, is DVKVTQSSRYLVKRTGEKVFLECVQDMDHENMFWYRQDPGLGLRLIYFSYDVKMKEKGDIPEGYSVSREKKERFSLILESASTNQTSMYLCASSSVVYEQYFGPGTRLTVT.

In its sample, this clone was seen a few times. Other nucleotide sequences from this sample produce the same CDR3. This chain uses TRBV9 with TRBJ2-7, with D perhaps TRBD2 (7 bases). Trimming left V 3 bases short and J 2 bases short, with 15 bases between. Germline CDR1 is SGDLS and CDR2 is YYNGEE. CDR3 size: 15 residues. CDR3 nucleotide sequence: TGTGCCAGCAGCGAGGGGGGGGGACGGCCCTACGAGCAGTACTTC. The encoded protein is CASSEGGGRPYEQYF.

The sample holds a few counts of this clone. The CDR3 region is CASSQQLSSYNSPLHF. DNA of the CDR3: TGTGCCAGCAGCCAACAGCTCTCCTCCTATAATTCACCCCTCCACTTT. V gene TRBV5-4 combines with J gene TRBJ1-6; D is unclear. V gave up 4 bases and J gave up 0 bases, with 11 bases separating them. This CDR3 is 16 amino acids long. Germline CDR1 reads SGHNT; CDR2 reads YYREEE (reference sequence).

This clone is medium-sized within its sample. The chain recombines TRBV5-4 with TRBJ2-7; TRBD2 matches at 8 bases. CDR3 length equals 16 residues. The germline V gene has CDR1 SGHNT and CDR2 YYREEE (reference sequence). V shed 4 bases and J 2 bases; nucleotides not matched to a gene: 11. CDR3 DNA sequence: TGTGCCAGCAGCCCGGGGGGGACGGGAAAGACCTACGAGCAGTACTTC. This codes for CASSPGGTGKTYEQYF.

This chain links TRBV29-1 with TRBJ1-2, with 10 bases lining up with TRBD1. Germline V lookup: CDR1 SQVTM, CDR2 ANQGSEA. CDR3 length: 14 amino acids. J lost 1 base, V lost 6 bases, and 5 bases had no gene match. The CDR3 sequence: CSVQTGGGNYGYTF. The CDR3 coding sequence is TGCAGCGTCCAGACAGGGGGCGGTAACTATGGCTACACCTTC. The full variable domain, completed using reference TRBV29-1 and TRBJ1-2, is SAVISQKPSRDICQRGTSLTIQCQVDSQVTMMFWYRQQPGQSLTLIATANQGSEATYESGFVIDKFPISRPNLTFSTLTVSNMSPEDSSIYLCSVQTGGGNYGYTFGSGTRLTVV.

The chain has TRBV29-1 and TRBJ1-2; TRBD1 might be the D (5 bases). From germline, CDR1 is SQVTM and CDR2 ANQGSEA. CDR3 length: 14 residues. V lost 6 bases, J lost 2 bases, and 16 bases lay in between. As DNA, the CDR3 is TGCAGCGTAGCTCAGGGTGATAGGAACTATGGCTACACCTTC. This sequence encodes CSVAQGDRNYGYTF.

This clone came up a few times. Here the CDR3 DNA reads TGTGCCAGTAAGGACAGGGCCACAGATACGCAGTATTTT. This gives the protein CASKDRATDTQYF. The gene calls are TRBV19 and TRBJ2-3; 8 bases match TRBD1. The CDR3 is 13 residues long. The junction had 2 bases not matched to a gene; V was cut back by 7 bases and J by 2 bases. The V gene's germline CDR1 is LNHDA and CDR2 SQIVND (reference sequence).